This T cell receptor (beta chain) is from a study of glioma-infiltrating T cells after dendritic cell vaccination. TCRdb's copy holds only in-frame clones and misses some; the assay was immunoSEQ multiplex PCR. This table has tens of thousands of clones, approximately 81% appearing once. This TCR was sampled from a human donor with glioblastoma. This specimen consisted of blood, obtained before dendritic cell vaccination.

DNA for the CDR3: TGTGCCAGCAGTTACTCGGGCCCAACTAACTATGGCTACACCTTC. This encodes CASSYSGPTNYGYTF. The rearrangement uses TRBV6-5 and TRBJ1-2; unclear D gene. The length of the CDR3 is 15 residues. V was shortened by 0 bases and J by 0 bases, with 8 bases between the two germline ends. The germline V gene has CDR1 MNHEY and CDR2 SVGAGI.